The rows below give T cell receptor beta chains drawn from one sample of a study of PD-L1 blockade in urothelial cancer. Data came from immunoSEQ multiplex PCR; TCRdb stores just in-frame clones and leaves some out. The sample includes 45,000 or so clones, around nine tenths of them seen just once. The starting material was PBMCs, obtained around atezolizumab (anti-PD-L1) treatment. The receptors stem from a donor at least 40 years old with urothelial cancer. Each CDR3 is given with its conserved first and last residue. Each record gives: CDR3 protein, CDR3 DNA, CDR3 length, clone size, D gene, V gene, J gene. D genes are given only for firm matches. Where a row states a size, it is once, few, many or the class of an expanded clone; other rows omit it.

cdr3_aa: CASMAGGELGEQFF; cdr3_nt: TGTGCCAGCATGGCTGGGGGGGAGTTGGGTGAGCAGTTCTTC; cdr3_length: 14; clone_size: few; d_call: TRBD2; v_call: TRBV11-3; j_call: TRBJ2-1
cdr3_aa: CASSLGWSSAGGEQYF; cdr3_nt: TGCGCCAGCAGCTTGGGGTGGTCCAGCGCCGGGGGCGAGCAGTACTTC; cdr3_length: 16; clone_size: NA; d_call: NA; v_call: TRBV5-1; j_call: TRBJ2-7
cdr3_aa: CASPPLDSLVEQFF; cdr3_nt: TGTGCCAGCCCACCGCTTGACAGTTTAGTTGAGCAGTTCTTC; cdr3_length: 14; clone_size: NA; d_call: NA; v_call: TRBV18; j_call: TRBJ2-1
cdr3_aa: CASSLVLAELDEQFF; cdr3_nt: TGCGCCAGCAGCTTGGTCCTAGCGGAGCTGGATGAGCAGTTCTTC; cdr3_length: 15; clone_size: NA; d_call: TRBD2; v_call: TRBV5-1; j_call: TRBJ2-1
cdr3_aa: CASSLGGTSGLNEQFF; cdr3_nt: TGCGCCAGCAGCTTGGGCGGGACTAGCGGCCTAAATGAGCAGTTCTTC; cdr3_length: 16; clone_size: NA; d_call: TRBD2; v_call: TRBV5-1; j_call: TRBJ2-1
cdr3_aa: CASSPPGVATPNEQFF; cdr3_nt: TGTGCCAGCAGCCCCCCGGGGGTAGCGACCCCTAATGAGCAGTTCTTC; cdr3_length: 16; clone_size: NA; d_call: NA; v_call: TRBV7-9; j_call: TRBJ2-1
cdr3_aa: CASSTDRAGGYTF; cdr3_nt: TGTGCCAGCAGTACGGACAGGGCCGGTGGCTACACCTTC; cdr3_length: 13; clone_size: NA; d_call: TRBD1; v_call: TRBV6-5; j_call: TRBJ1-2
cdr3_aa: CASSNGHQETQYF; cdr3_nt: TGTGCCAGCAGCAATGGACATCAAGAGACCCAGTACTTC; cdr3_length: 13; clone_size: NA; d_call: NA; v_call: TRBV4-2; j_call: TRBJ2-5
cdr3_aa: CASSPGGGSGSVETQYF; cdr3_nt: TGCGCCAGCAGCCCCGGAGGGGGCAGCGGGAGTGTGGAGACCCAGTACTTC; cdr3_length: 17; clone_size: NA; d_call: NA; v_call: TRBV5-1; j_call: TRBJ2-5
cdr3_aa: CASSMRVNEQFF; cdr3_nt: TGTGCCAGTAGTATGAGGGTCAATGAGCAGTTCTTC; cdr3_length: 12; clone_size: NA; d_call: NA; v_call: TRBV19; j_call: TRBJ2-1
cdr3_aa: CASSPAGGGWVTQYF; cdr3_nt: TGTGCCAGCAGCCCCGCCGGAGGTGGGTGGGTGACCCAGTACTTC; cdr3_length: 15; clone_size: once; d_call: NA; v_call: TRBV5-5; j_call: TRBJ2-5
cdr3_aa: CAWFPLGRHNSPPTTDTQYF; cdr3_nt: TGTGCCTGGTTCCCACTCGGGAGACACAACTCACCTCCAACCACAGATACGCAGTATTTT; cdr3_length: 20; clone_size: NA; d_call: NA; v_call: TRBV30; j_call: TRBJ2-3
cdr3_aa: CASSLGQGNQPQHF; cdr3_nt: TGTGCCAGCAGCTTGGGACAGGGGAATCAGCCCCAGCATTTT; cdr3_length: 14; clone_size: few; d_call: TRBD1; v_call: TRBV7-9; j_call: TRBJ1-5
cdr3_aa: CASSLWGDRSQPQHF; cdr3_nt: TGCGCCAGCAGCTTGTGGGGGGATAGGAGTCAGCCCCAGCATTTT; cdr3_length: 15; clone_size: NA; d_call: NA; v_call: TRBV5-1; j_call: TRBJ1-5
cdr3_aa: CASSSAGWGETQYF; cdr3_nt: TGTGCCAGCAGCTCGGCGGGATGGGGGGAGACCCAGTACTTC; cdr3_length: 14; clone_size: NA; d_call: NA; v_call: TRBV7-2; j_call: TRBJ2-5
cdr3_aa: CASSPQQGHSYNEQFF; cdr3_nt: TGTGCCAGCAGCCCCCAACAGGGCCACTCCTACAATGAGCAGTTCTTC; cdr3_length: 16; clone_size: NA; d_call: NA; v_call: TRBV28; j_call: TRBJ2-1
cdr3_aa: CASSLGGDYEQYF; cdr3_nt: TGCGCCAGCAGCTTGGGGGGGGACTACGAGCAGTACTTC; cdr3_length: 13; clone_size: NA; d_call: NA; v_call: TRBV5-1; j_call: TRBJ2-7
cdr3_aa: CASSPRLAGGETQYF; cdr3_nt: TGCGCCAGCAGCCCAAGACTAGCGGGAGGGGAGACCCAGTACTTC; cdr3_length: 15; clone_size: NA; d_call: TRBD2; v_call: TRBV5-1; j_call: TRBJ2-5
cdr3_aa: CASSYSSTGGREQYF; cdr3_nt: TGTGCCAGCAGTTACTCGAGTACAGGGGGCCGCGAGCAGTACTTC; cdr3_length: 15; clone_size: NA; d_call: TRBD1; v_call: TRBV6-5; j_call: TRBJ2-7
cdr3_aa: CASSLGAGVDPDTQYF; cdr3_nt: TGTGCCAGCAGCTTAGGGGCCGGGGTTGACCCAGATACGCAGTATTTT; cdr3_length: 16; clone_size: NA; d_call: NA; v_call: TRBV7-9; j_call: TRBJ2-3
cdr3_aa: CASSQDHPWRGLYNEQFF; cdr3_nt: TGCGCCAGCAGCCAAGACCACCCCTGGCGGGGGCTTTACAATGAGCAGTTCTTC; cdr3_length: 18; clone_size: NA; d_call: NA; v_call: TRBV4-3; j_call: TRBJ2-1
cdr3_aa: CASSLGTWGDEQFF; cdr3_nt: TGTGCCAGCAGCTTAGGGACCTGGGGGGATGAGCAGTTCTTC; cdr3_length: 14; clone_size: NA; d_call: NA; v_call: TRBV11-3; j_call: TRBJ2-1
cdr3_aa: CASSPRQGASGNTIYF; cdr3_nt: TGTGCCAGCAGCCCCCGACAGGGGGCCTCTGGAAACACCATATATTTT; cdr3_length: 16; clone_size: NA; d_call: TRBD1; v_call: TRBV7-9; j_call: TRBJ1-3
cdr3_aa: CASKGQGGSTGELFF; cdr3_nt: TGTGCCAGTAAGGGACAGGGGGGGTCCACCGGGGAGCTGTTTTTT; cdr3_length: 15; clone_size: NA; d_call: TRBD1; v_call: TRBV19; j_call: TRBJ2-2
cdr3_aa: CASSPDGGGAFF; cdr3_nt: TGTGCCAGCAGCCCAGACGGGGGGGGAGCTTTCTTT; cdr3_length: 12; clone_size: NA; d_call: NA; v_call: TRBV7-2; j_call: TRBJ1-1
cdr3_aa: CASSPTSGSADTQYF; cdr3_nt: TGTGCCAGCAGCCCCACTAGCGGGAGCGCAGATACGCAGTATTTT; cdr3_length: 15; clone_size: NA; d_call: TRBD2; v_call: TRBV7-3; j_call: TRBJ2-3
cdr3_aa: CAWKYRVGLGPNTEAFF; cdr3_nt: TGTGCCTGGAAGTACAGGGTGGGTTTGGGGCCCAACACTGAAGCTTTCTTT; cdr3_length: 17; clone_size: once; d_call: NA; v_call: TRBV30; j_call: TRBJ1-1